The clone carrying this T cell receptor (beta chain) was detected only a few times. Its antigen remains unknown. From approximately 20-30 mg of unsorted bulk tissue, DNA and RNA were co-extracted together. Researchers generated TCR beta cDNA from about 450 ng of total RNA, relying on a constant-region primer. Libraries of TCR beta came from three nested multiplex PCR rounds with slightly modified ARM-PCR. TRBV1-TRBV30 forward primers paired with a C-beta reverse primer were used in the first two PCR rounds, which ran roughly 9 cycles each. Each CDR3 protein gets one entry after TCRdb re-called the multiplex PCR reads with MiXCR. The sample includes about 75,000 distinct CDR3 sequences, 69% of them seen just once. This entry comes from a study of tumor-infiltrating lymphocytes in primary liver carcinoma. Germline lookup yields CDR1 SGHDT and CDR2 YYEEEE. Trimming cost V 1 base and J 3 bases, with 13 bases left between them. The CDR3 has 16 amino acids.

Study-level results: Among the pair types, tumor region pairs showed more overlap than tumor-adjacent and tumor-blood pairs.

The sample consisted of tumor-adjacent normal liver tissue. The chain uses TRBV5-6 and TRBJ2-2; possible D gene TRBD1, 5 bases. The TCR was taken from a man aged 35 to 55 with primary liver carcinoma and hepatitis B virus infection. As DNA, the CDR3 is TGTGCCAGCAGCTTGCGGTTCAGGGCCTACACCGGGGAGCTGTTTTTT. It translates to CASSLRFRAYTGELFF.